What follows describes a single T cell receptor beta chain. Its recognized antigen is unknown. The junction differs from germline at one of its ends, possibly a read error. Library creation used multiplex PCR. Data came from an Illumina HiSeq 2500. Following protocols modified from ARM-PCR, the researchers constructed TCRbeta libraries through three rounds of nested PCR with primers (Table S4). Before sequencing, PCR products of 200-500 bp were excised from the gel and purified with the QIAquick gel extraction kit. As for how the authors treated the data: Trimmomatic was used to clean the reads, FLASH merged the cleaned reads into complete CDR3 sequences, and MiTCR assigned the sequences to V(D)J germline segments. Clonal diversity was calculated as the inverse Simpson's index using VDJtools. A read counted as productive if the sequence was in-frame and lacked a premature stop codon. The public reads were reanalyzed by TCRdb: fastp trimming at Q25, MiXCR alignment, in-frame beta chains only. Under each unique CDR3 protein, matching rows form one entry showing the most common genes and DNA. For this entry, the V and J calls and clone size follow TCRdb and not the study's own pipeline. This sample lists 100,000 or so distinct CDR3 sequences; approximately 65% were detected once. Of the sample, approximately 18% is held by the ten largest clones.

This entry is derived from a study of tumor and adjacent non-tumor tissue in lung cancer (dated by TCRdb to the late 2010s). Background on the whole study: Of the cohort, eleven to twelve patients had adenocarcinoma, 2 had squamous cell carcinoma and 1 had small cell lung cancer. Ages among the roughly 15 patients ranged from roughly 31 to 76 years, there were 10 or so men and 5 women, and disease was at TNM stage I to III. Sequencing generated a total of some 130 million productive TCRbeta reads, averaging around 4.2 million reads per sample. The study compared bulk TCRbeta repertoires from lung tumor tissue and matched distant non-tumor lung tissue of around 14 lung cancer patients. For each patient, one tumor sample and one normal lung sample were taken, giving thirty paired specimens that underwent TCRbeta CDR3 sequencing.

The CDR3 holds 14 amino acids from the cysteine to the phenylalanine. Only the CDR3 region is kept as DNA, spanning 42 bases read in frame from base 1. Reading the germline V gene gives CDR1 SGHAT and CDR2 FQNNGV. RNA was extracted from bulk unsorted tissue and checked for quality with a NanoDrop ND-1000 and an Agilent 2100. The normal lung samples consisted of distant non-tumor tissue collected more than 3 cm from the tumor edge. Donors were newly diagnosed lung cancer patients admitted for thoracic surgery in China between August and November 2014, without prior chemotherapy. Patients who had received previous radiotherapy or chemotherapy, or who had another concurrent cancer, were excluded from the study. Surgical tissue pieces of roughly 1-2.2 cm3 were preserved in RNAlater solution and stored at -80 °C until use. Overall study results and their limits: Neither the sequencing platform nor unique molecular identifiers are named or mentioned anywhere in the methods. With only roughly 14 patients in the cohort, the authors noted that larger samples and more detailed clinical data are needed. Because peripheral blood was not sequenced, blood TCRbeta repertoires in the lung cancer patients of the study were not examined. TCR diversity (inverse Simpson) was significantly higher in tumor than in normal lung tissue (about 400 vs 150, P = 0.0075, Mann-Whitney U test). The top 100 clones made up a significantly larger cumulative share of the repertoire in normal lung than in tumor tissue. TCR diversity was significantly higher in younger patients, and higher tumor TCR diversity was associated with shorter overall and disease-free survival.

The chain uses TRBV11-2 and TRBJ2-1, and 7 junction bases match TRBD2. Input material: distant non-tumor lung tissue. The sequence was collected from a young man with non-small cell lung cancer. The DNA sequence follows: TGTCCCAGCAGCTCCGGGCCGGGAGGCAATGAGCAGTTCTTC. This sequence encodes CPSSSGPGGNEQFF.